The 13 T cell receptor beta chains listed next were all sequenced from one sample in a study of regulatory T cells in long-lasting Graves disease. Through Arm-PCR of CDR3 regions and iRepertoire HTBI primers, TCR beta libraries were built. MiXCR, run by TCRdb on the multiplex PCR reads, gives a single entry per CDR3 protein. The data contain roughly 410,000 distinct CDR3 sequences, approximately 15% of them singletons. Time point denoted: newly diagnosed GD, antithyroid drugs for less than 3 months. Following extraction of RNA from PBMCs, that RNA was used to make the TCR library. The sample also formed part of further work on T cells in Graves' hyperthyroidism and ophthalmopathy.

The source material was peripheral blood mononuclear cells (PBMCs), sampled at new diagnosis, from a patient treated with antithyroid drugs. The receptors shown here come from a woman aged 35 to 49 with Graves disease.

A few counts support this clonotype. The chain carries TRBV5-4 and TRBJ2-7, with D maybe TRBD2 (6 bases). V was pared by 5 bases and J by 2 bases, with 14 bases between. There are 14 residues in the CDR3. Looked up from germline, CDR1 is SGHNT and CDR2 is YYREEE (reference sequence). The CDR3 DNA sequence: TGTGCCAGCAGTCGGACTAATGGGCCCTACGAGCAGTACTTC. Translating it yields CASSRTNGPYEQYF. The full variable domain, in which reference TRBV5-4 and TRBJ2-7 provide the parts outside the CDR3, is ETGVTQSPTHLIKTRGQQVTLRCSSQSGHNTVSWYQQALGQGPQFIFQYYREEENGRGNFPPRFSGLQFPNYSSELNVNALELDDSALYLCASSRTNGPYEQYFGPGTRLTVT.

This sequence joins TRBV30 and TRBJ2-5, with D unresolved. The CDR3 sequence is 12 residues long. The ends were cut back, 3 bases at V and 0 bases at J, with 5 bases in the middle. Germline V gene data show CDR1 as GTSNPN and CDR2 as SVGIG (reference sequence). This CDR3 reads CAWSPHQETQYF. The CDR3 DNA reads as TGTGCCTGGAGCCCGCACCAAGAGACCCAGTACTTC.

This clonotype was counted many times. V usage is TRBV5-1 and J usage is TRBJ1-2; 8 bases fit TRBD1. CDR1 and CDR2 (germline): SGHRS, YFSETQ. With 2 bases clipped from V and 8 bases from J, the junction kept 5 bases outside the gene matches. There are 13 residues in the CDR3. CDR3 sequence: CASSFGQGEGYTF. CDR3 in DNA: TGCGCCAGCAGCTTCGGACAGGGTGAAGGCTACACCTTC.

This clonotype was counted only a few times. The chain has TRBV6-2 or TRBV6-3 and TRBJ2-3, with D possibly being TRBD2 (5 bases). The germline V gene has CDR1 MNHEY and CDR2 SVGEGT. The V gene lost 8 bases and the J gene lost 0 bases, with 15 bases spanning the gap. This CDR3 spans 15 amino acids. This CDR3 reads CASSRMRASTDTQYF. CDR3 sequence (DNA): TGTGCCAGCTCTCGGATGCGGGCAAGCACAGATACGCAGTATTTT.

This clonotype was counted only a few times. The gene calls are TRBV7-9 and TRBJ1-4, with D unclear. The CDR3 totals 12 residues. The germline V and J ends were trimmed by 7 bases and 5 bases, with 8 bases remaining between them. CDR1 is SEHNR and CDR2 is FQNEAQ in the germline V gene (reference sequence). The CDR3 nucleotides read TGTGCCAGCAAGGGAGGAAATGAAAAACTGTTTTTT. Its protein is CASKGGNEKLFF.

This clonotype was recorded at least ten times. CDR3 sequence reads: CASSDVGGSYEQYF. DNA of the CDR3: TGTGCCAGCTCGGACGTCGGGGGCTCCTACGAGCAGTACTTC. This sequence joins TRBV18 and TRBJ2-7, with D possibly being TRBD2 (6 bases). The CDR3 covers 14 residues. Trimming cost V 6 bases and J 0 bases, with 12 bases left between them. Germline loops: CDR1 KGHSH, CDR2 LQKENI.

This clonotype appeared many times. The CDR3 region is CASSELRQGGTGELFF. CDR3 bases: TGTGCCAGCAGTGAACTCCGACAGGGTGGCACCGGGGAGCTGTTTTTT. The chain uses TRBV2 and TRBJ2-2; 7 bases agree with TRBD1. The germline gives CDR1 SNHLY, CDR2 FYNNEI. CDR3 size: 16 residues. J gave up 4 bases and V 2 bases, and 7 bases lay outside the gene matches.

There are many counts of this clonotype. The V gene is TRBV7-3, the J gene TRBJ2-2, with 7 bases identical to TRBD1. The CDR3 has 13 amino acids. From germline, CDR1 is SGHTA and CDR2 FQGTGA. The ends lost 6 bases at V and 4 bases at J; junction bases unmatched: 2. For the CDR3, the DNA is TGTGCCAGCAGTCCAGGGGGCACCGGGGAGCTGTTTTTT. Translation: CASSPGGTGELFF.

This clonotype has ten or more counts. This chain links TRBV28 with TRBJ2-1; D may be TRBD1 (5 bases). Germline loops: CDR1 MDHEN, CDR2 SYDVKM. Trimming removed 6 bases at V and 4 bases at J, with 16 bases between. This CDR3 comprises 15 residues. The CDR3 region is CASSKNPTDYNEQFF. CDR3 DNA: TGTGCCAGCAGCAAAAACCCGACAGATTACAATGAGCAGTTCTTC.

The table lists this clonotype with many counts. V usage is TRBV12-5 and J usage is TRBJ2-7, with 7 bases matching TRBD1. The V segment lost 1 base and the J segment 0 bases; nucleotides outside the gene matches: 9. The CDR3 extends over 17 amino acids. Germline loops: CDR1 LGHNT, CDR2 FRNRAP. The CDR3 bases are TGTGCTAGTGGTTTGGACAGGGGAAGAGGCCCCTCCTACGAGCAGTACTTC. The encoded protein is CASGLDRGRGPSYEQYF.

This clonotype was counted a few times. This chain joins TRBV2 and TRBJ2-3; D ambiguous. The CDR3 runs to 12 residues. Trimming stripped 6 bases from V and 5 bases from J, with 9 bases between. Germline V CDR1 and CDR2: SNHLY, FYNNEI. CDR3 coding DNA: TGTGCCAGCAGGCGACCAGGAGATACGCAGTATTTT. This gives the protein CASRRPGDTQYF.

This clonotype was counted only a few times. This rearrangement joins TRBV5-6 to TRBJ2-1; TRBD1 is a possible D gene (8 bases). This CDR3 region has 19 residues. Germline V lookup: CDR1 SGHDT, CDR2 YYEEEE. Trimming took off 4 bases at V and 3 bases at J, with 26 bases between the two ends. CDR3 sequence: CASSGQGESGLDDYNEQFF. CDR3 in DNA: TGTGCCAGCAGCGGACAGGGCGAATCCGGACTAGACGACTACAATGAGCAGTTCTTC.

This rearrangement joins TRBV27 to TRBJ2-3; perhaps TRBD2 as D (5 bases). The CDR3 length is 14 residues. Trimming left V 6 bases short and J 2 bases short, with 12 bases between. Germline V lookup: CDR1 MNHEY, CDR2 SMNVEV (reference sequence). The CDR3 is CASSEDSNTDTQYF. CDR3 sequence (DNA): TGTGCCAGCAGCGAGGACTCGAACACAGATACGCAGTATTTT.